This T cell receptor beta chain derives from a study of breast tumors, draining lymph nodes, adjacent tissues. Axillary draining lymph nodes of breast cancer patients supplied the node samples. In this sample, this clonotype turned up many times. TCRdb called the multiplex PCR reads again in MiXCR, with one record for every CDR3 protein. The sample records around 230,000 distinct CDR3 sequences, about a third being singletons. The germline CDR1 and CDR2 sequences are SNHLY and FYNNEI. V was trimmed by 1 base and J by 2 bases, leaving 6 bases between them. This CDR3 region has 14 residues. Sample: axillary lymph node tissue. The chain employs TRBV2 and TRBJ1-3; D gene unclear. The clonotype originates from a female donor with breast cancer. Some clones in this sample may be carry-over from other donors' samples. CDR3 amino acids: CASSEGVAGNTIYF. The CDR3 DNA sequence: TGTGCCAGCAGTGAAGGTGTTGCTGGAAACACCATATATTTT.